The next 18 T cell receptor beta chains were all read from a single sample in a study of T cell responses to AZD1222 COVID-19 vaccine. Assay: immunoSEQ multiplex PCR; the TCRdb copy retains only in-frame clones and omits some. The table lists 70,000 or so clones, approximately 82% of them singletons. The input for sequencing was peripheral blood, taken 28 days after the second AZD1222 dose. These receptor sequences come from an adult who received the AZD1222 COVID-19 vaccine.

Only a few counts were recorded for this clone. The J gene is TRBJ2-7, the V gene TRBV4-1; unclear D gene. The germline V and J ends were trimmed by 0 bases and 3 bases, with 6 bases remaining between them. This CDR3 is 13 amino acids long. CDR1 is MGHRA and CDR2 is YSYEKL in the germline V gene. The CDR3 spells CASSQDYLYEQYF. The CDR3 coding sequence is TGCGCCAGCAGCCAAGATTACCTCTACGAGCAGTACTTC.

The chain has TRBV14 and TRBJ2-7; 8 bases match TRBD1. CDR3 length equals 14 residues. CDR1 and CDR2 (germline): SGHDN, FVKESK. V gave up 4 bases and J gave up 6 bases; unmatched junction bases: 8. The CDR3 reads CASSPDRVEGEQYF. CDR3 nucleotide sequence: TGTGCCAGCAGCCCGGACAGGGTAGAGGGCGAGCAGTACTTC.

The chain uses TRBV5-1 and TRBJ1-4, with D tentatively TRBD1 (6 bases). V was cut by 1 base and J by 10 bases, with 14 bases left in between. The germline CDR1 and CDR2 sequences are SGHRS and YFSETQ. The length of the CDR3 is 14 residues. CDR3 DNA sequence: TGCGCCAGCAGCTTGCAGGGGAGTCACGGAAAACTGTTTTTT. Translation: CASSLQGSHGKLFF.

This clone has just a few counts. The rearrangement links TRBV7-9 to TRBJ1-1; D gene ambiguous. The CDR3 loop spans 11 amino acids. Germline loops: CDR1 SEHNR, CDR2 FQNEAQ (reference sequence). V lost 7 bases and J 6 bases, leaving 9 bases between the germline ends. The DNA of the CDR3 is TGTGCCAGCACCAGATTGGCTGAAGCTTTCTTT. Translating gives CASTRLAEAFF.

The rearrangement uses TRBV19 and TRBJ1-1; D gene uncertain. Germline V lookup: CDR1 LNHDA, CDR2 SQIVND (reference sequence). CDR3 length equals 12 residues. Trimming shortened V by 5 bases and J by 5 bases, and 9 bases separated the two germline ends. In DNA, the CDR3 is TGTGCCAGTAGTCCCGGATGGACTGAAGCTTTCTTT. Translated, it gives CASSPGWTEAFF.

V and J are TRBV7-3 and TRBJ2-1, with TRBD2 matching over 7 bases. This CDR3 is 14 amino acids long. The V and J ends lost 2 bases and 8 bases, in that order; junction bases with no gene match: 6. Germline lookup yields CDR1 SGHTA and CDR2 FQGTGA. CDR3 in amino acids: CASSLGGGGYEQFF. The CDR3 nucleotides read TGTGCCAGCAGCTTAGGCGGGGGAGGATATGAGCAGTTCTTC.

CDR3 sequence: CATPRGISDNEQFF. CDR3 nucleotides: TGTGCCACCCCTAGGGGGATTTCGGACAATGAGCAGTTCTTC. The chain carries TRBV7-9 and TRBJ2-1; D is possibly TRBD1 (6 bases). The CDR3 covers 14 residues. The germline V and J ends were trimmed by 10 bases and 5 bases, with 18 bases remaining between them. In germline, CDR1 is SEHNR, CDR2 FQNEAQ (reference sequence).

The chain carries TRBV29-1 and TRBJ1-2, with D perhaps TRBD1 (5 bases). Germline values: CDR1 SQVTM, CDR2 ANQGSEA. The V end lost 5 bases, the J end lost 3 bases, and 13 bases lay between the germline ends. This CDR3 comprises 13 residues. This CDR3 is CSVSPGTDYGYTF. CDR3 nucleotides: TGCAGCGTTTCCCCCGGGACGGACTATGGCTACACCTTC.

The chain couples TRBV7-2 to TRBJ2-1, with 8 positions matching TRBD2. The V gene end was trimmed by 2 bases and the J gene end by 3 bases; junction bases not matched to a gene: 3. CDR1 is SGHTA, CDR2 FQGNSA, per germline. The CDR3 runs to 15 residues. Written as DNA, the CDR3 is TGTGCCAGCAGCTTAAGTAGCGGGAACTACAATGAGCAGTTCTTC. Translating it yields CASSLSSGNYNEQFF.

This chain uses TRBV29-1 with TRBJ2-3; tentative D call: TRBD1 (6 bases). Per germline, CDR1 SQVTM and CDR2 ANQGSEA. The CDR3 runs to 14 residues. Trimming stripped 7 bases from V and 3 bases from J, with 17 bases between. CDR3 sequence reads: CSATLGARTDTQYF. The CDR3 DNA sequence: TGCAGCGCCACCCTGGGGGCGCGGACAGATACGCAGTATTTT.

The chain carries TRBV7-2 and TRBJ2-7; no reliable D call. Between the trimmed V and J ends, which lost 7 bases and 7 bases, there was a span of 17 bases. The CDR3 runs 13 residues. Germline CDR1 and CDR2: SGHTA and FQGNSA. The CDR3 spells CASTDLPLGEQYF. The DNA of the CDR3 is TGTGCCAGCACCGACCTCCCCTTGGGAGAGCAGTACTTC.

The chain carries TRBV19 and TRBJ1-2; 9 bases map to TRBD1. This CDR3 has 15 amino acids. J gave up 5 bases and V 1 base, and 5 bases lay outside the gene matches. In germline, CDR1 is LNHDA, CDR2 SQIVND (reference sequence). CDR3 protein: CASSIVTDRGYGYTF. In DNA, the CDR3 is TGTGCCAGTAGTATAGTCACTGACAGGGGGTATGGCTACACCTTC.

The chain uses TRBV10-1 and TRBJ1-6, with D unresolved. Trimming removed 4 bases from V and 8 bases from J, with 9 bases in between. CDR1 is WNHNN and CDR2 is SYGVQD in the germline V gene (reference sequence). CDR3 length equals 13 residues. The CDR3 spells CASSAGPDSPLHF. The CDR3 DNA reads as TGCGCCAGCAGTGCTGGGCCTGATTCACCCCTCCACTTT.

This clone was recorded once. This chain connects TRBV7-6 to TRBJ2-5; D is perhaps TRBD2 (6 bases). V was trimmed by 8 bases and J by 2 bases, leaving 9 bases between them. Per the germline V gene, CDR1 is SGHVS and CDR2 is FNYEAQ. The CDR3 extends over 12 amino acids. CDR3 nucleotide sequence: TGTGCCAGCGGGAGGACTCAAGAGACCCAGTACTTC. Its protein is CASGRTQETQYF.

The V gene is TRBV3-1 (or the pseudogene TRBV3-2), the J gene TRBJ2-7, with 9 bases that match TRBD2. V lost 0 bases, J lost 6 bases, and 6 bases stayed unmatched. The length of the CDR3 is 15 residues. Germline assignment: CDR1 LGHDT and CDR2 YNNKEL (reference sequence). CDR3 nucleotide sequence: TGTGCCAGCAGCCAAGAAGGCGGGAGGGCCGGCGAGCAGTACTTC. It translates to CASSQEGGRAGEQYF.

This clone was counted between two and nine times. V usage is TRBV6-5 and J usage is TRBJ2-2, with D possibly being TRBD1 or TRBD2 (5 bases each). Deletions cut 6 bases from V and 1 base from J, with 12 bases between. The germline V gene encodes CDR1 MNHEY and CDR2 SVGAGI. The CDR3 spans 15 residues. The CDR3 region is CASSRDLLNTGELFF. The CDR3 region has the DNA TGTGCCAGCAGCCGGGACCTACTGAACACCGGGGAGCTGTTTTTT.

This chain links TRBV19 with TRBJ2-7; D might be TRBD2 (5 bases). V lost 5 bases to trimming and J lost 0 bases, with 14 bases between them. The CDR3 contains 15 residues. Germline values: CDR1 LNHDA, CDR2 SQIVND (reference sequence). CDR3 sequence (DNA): TGTGCCAGTAGTGTGGGTGTTGGGAGCTCCTACGAGCAGTACTTC. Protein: CASSVGVGSSYEQYF. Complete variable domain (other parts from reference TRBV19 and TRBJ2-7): DGGITQSPKYLFRKEGQNVTLSCEQNLNHDAMYWYRQDPGQGLRLIYYSQIVNDFQKGDIAEGYSVSREKKESFPLTVTSAQKNPTAFYLCASSVGVGSSYEQYFGPGTRLTVT.

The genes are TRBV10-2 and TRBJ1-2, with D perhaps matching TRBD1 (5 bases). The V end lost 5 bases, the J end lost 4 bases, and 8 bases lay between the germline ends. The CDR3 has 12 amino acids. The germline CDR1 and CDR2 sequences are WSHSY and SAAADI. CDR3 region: CASSQRGYGYTF. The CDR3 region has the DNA TGCGCCAGCAGTCAAAGGGGCTATGGCTACACCTTC.